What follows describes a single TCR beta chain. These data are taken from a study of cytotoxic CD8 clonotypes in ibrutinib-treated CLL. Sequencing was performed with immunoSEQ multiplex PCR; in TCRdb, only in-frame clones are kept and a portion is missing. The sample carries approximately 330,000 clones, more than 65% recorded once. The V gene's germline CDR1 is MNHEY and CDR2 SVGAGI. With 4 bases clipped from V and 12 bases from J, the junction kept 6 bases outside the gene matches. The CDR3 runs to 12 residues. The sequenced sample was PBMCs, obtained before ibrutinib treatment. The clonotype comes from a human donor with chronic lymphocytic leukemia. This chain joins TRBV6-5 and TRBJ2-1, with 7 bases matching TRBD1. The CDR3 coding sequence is TGTGCCAGCAGTTCCCTGGACAGGCTGCAGTTCTTC. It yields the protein CASSSLDRLQFF.